These 11 T cell receptor beta chains came from one sample sequenced in a study of blood T cell repertoires in COVID-19. TCRdb's table, derived via immunoSEQ multiplex PCR, lists solely in-frame clones and lacks some. The sample consists of 55,000 to 65,000 clones, approximately 91% of them appearing once. Sequencing used peripheral blood. These receptors were taken from a human donor in a cohort sampled during active COVID-19.

This chain joins TRBV27 and TRBJ2-7, with a tentative D call TRBD1 (6 bases). Germline CDR1 is MNHEY and CDR2 is SMNVEV (reference sequence). This CDR3 is 15 amino acids long. V shed 2 bases and J shed 2 bases, with 13 bases lying between them. CDR3 loop: CASSLTGTKPYEQYF. The CDR3 DNA follows: TGTGCCAGCAGTTTAACCGGGACAAAACCCTACGAGCAGTACTTC.

The V and J genes are TRBV3-1 (or the pseudogene TRBV3-2) and TRBJ2-1; 7 nucleotides agree with TRBD2. The V segment lost 1 base and the J segment 5 bases; nucleotides outside the gene matches: 8. The CDR3 consists of 16 residues. Germline CDR1 reads LGHDT; CDR2 reads YNNKEL (reference sequence). The CDR3 region has the DNA TGTGCCAGCAGCCAAGGGGGCGGGGGAAGTAACAATGAGCAGTTCTTC. Translation gives CASSQGGGGSNNEQFF.

This clone came up a few times. This chain links TRBV6-6 with TRBJ2-3; 9 nucleotides agree with TRBD2. CDR1 and CDR2 (germline): MNHNY, SVGAGI (reference sequence). After removal of 2 bases from V and 5 bases from J, the junction contained 2 bases not matched to a gene. The CDR3 has 14 residues. CDR3 residues: CASSYILAGDTQYF. The CDR3 DNA follows: TGTGCCAGCAGTTACATACTAGCGGGAGATACGCAGTATTTT.

The rearrangement links TRBV6-2 or TRBV6-3 to TRBJ2-7, with a possible D match to TRBD1 (6 bases). The germline V gene has CDR1 MNHEY and CDR2 SVGEGT. V was pared by 0 bases and J by 6 bases, with 18 bases between. The CDR3 has 16 residues. The CDR3: CASSYSTPVTGIEQYF. The CDR3 region has the DNA TGTGCCAGCAGTTACTCTACTCCTGTGACAGGAATCGAGCAGTACTTC.

The chain carries TRBV6-5 and TRBJ2-1; unclear D gene. V gave up 6 bases and J gave up 7 bases, with 13 bases separating them. From germline, CDR1 is MNHEY and CDR2 SVGAGI. CDR3 size: 13 residues. Here the CDR3 DNA reads TGTGCCAGCAGGCGCACCCTAGAAAATGAGCAGTTCTTC. Encoded protein: CASRRTLENEQFF.

On this clone itself: At one end, the junction sequence differs from germline, possibly due to a read error. This chain connects TRBV12-3 or TRBV12-4 to TRBJ2-1; 7 positions match TRBD2. The CDR3 spans 12 residues. The CDR3 reads CASSFSSPRGVF. The DNA for the CDR3 is TGTGCCAGCAGTTTCAGTAGCCCCCGGGGGGTCTTC.

As to this clone: This sample also contains other DNA sequences that code for the same CDR3. This chain links TRBV9 with TRBJ2-5; 7 nucleotides align to TRBD1. The CDR3 is 14 residues long. The V gene end was trimmed by 0 bases and the J gene end by 5 bases; junction bases not matched to a gene: 4. From germline, CDR1 is SGDLS and CDR2 YYNGEE. CDR3 DNA: TGTGCCAGCAGCGTAGGACAGGGAAGGGAGACCCAGTACTTC. Its protein is CASSVGQGRETQYF. The variable domain in full, with the rest retrieved from reference TRBV9 and TRBJ2-5, is DSGVTQTPKHLITATGQRVTLRCSPRSGDLSVYWYQQSLDQGLQFLIQYYNGEERAKGNILERFSAQQFPDLHSELNLSSLELGDSALYFCASSVGQGRETQYFGPGTRLLVL.

The rearrangement joins TRBV5-1 to TRBJ1-1; the D is unclear. This CDR3 comprises 15 residues. The V end was cut by 0 bases, the J end by 0 bases, with 9 bases between. The germline V gene has CDR1 SGHRS and CDR2 YFSETQ. The CDR3 DNA reads as TGCGCCAGCAGCTTGGGTTCGGGGATGAACACTGAAGCTTTCTTT. Translated, it gives CASSLGSGMNTEAFF.

The CDR3 loop is CASSTEAPYEQYF. The CDR3 coding sequence is TGTGCCAGCAGCACGGAGGCCCCCTACGAGCAGTACTTC. The chain has TRBV27 and TRBJ2-7; a possible D gene is TRBD2 (5 bases). Looked up from germline, CDR1 is MNHEY and CDR2 is SMNVEV (reference sequence). This CDR3 comprises 13 residues. V lost 6 bases and J lost 2, with 11 bases in between.

V gene TRBV6-5 combines with J gene TRBJ1-1; possible D gene TRBD1, 5 bases. This CDR3 spans 15 amino acids. Germline CDR1 reads MNHEY; CDR2 reads SVGAGI. Trimming shortened V by 2 bases and J by 5 bases, and 15 bases separated the two germline ends. For the CDR3, the DNA is TGTGCCAGCAGTTACCAGGGAGGGATAGATACTGAAGCTTTCTTT. Its translation is CASSYQGGIDTEAFF.

The rearrangement joins TRBV4-2 to TRBJ2-7; no reliable D call. Germline CDR1 is LGHNA and CDR2 is YNFKEQ. V gave up 1 base and J gave up 0 bases, with 7 bases separating them. The CDR3 is 14 amino acids. CDR3 bases: TGTGCCAGCAGCCAAGGGCGGCGCTCCTACGAGCAGTACTTC. As protein: CASSQGRRSYEQYF.